The text below deals with one TCR beta chain. The antigen is not known. This entry is derived from a study of T cell responses to AZD1222 COVID-19 vaccine. Study conclusions and caveats: Increases in Spike-specific TCR breadth and depth were seen after two AZD1222 doses.

Clones were read by immunoSEQ multiplex PCR, and TCRdb kept only the in-frame ones, dropping some. The sample records approximately 89,000 clones, 70% to 90% being singletons. The sequencing here drew on peripheral blood, taken on day 0 of AZD1222 vaccination. This clonotype was obtained from an adult in good health.

The CDR3 nucleotides read TGTGCCAGTAGTATAGTGCAAAACATTCAGTACTTC. It is translated as CASSIVQNIQYF. V gene TRBV19 combines with J gene TRBJ2-4; no firm D call. V lost 1 base, J lost 5 bases, and 3 bases lay in between. Germline lookup yields CDR1 LNHDA and CDR2 SQIVND (reference sequence). The CDR3 has 12 residues. The variable domain in full, completed from reference TRBV19 and TRBJ2-4, reads DGGITQSPKYLFRKEGQNVTLSCEQNLNHDAMYWYRQDPGQGLRLIYYSQIVNDFQKGDIAEGYSVSREKKESFPLTVTSAQKNPTAFYLCASSIVQNIQYFGAGTRLSVL.